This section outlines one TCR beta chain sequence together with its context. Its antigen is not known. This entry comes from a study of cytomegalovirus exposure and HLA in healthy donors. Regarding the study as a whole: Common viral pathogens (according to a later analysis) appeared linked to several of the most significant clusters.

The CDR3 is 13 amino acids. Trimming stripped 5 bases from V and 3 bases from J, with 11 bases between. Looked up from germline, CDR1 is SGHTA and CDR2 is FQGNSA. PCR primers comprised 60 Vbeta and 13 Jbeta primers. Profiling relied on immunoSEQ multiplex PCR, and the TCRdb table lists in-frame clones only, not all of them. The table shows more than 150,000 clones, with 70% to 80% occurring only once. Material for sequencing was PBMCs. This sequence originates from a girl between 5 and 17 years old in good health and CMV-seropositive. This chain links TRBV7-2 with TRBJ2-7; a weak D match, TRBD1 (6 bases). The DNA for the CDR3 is TGTGCCAGCAGCAAGACAGGTAACTACGAGCAGTACTTC. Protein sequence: CASSKTGNYEQYF. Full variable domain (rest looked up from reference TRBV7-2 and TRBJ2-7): GAGVSQSPSNKVTEKGKDVELRCDPISGHTALYWYRQSLGQGLEFLIYFQGNSAPDKSGLPSDRFSAERTGGSVSTLTIQRTQQEDSAVYLCASSKTGNYEQYFGPGTRLTVT.